The entry below gives a single TCR beta chain sequence along with its context. The data stem from a study of Graves' ophthalmopathy and Graves' hyperthyroidism. Study overall: Sampling took place at initial diagnosis, with peripheral blood obtained before any treatment.

Patients were left out if they had other autoimmune diseases, uncontrolled infections, pregnancy or lactation. A diagnosis was made from clinical symptoms together with serum thyroxine, TRAb, thyroid ultrasound and orbital computed tomography. PBMCs were isolated from an approximately 10 ml sample of fresh peripheral blood. In germline, CDR1 is MDHEN, CDR2 SYDVKM. V shed 7 bases, J shed 6 bases, and the junction held 10 bases outside the gene matches. CDR3 length equals 15 residues. RNA transcripts were the template, and TCR beta CDR3 regions were amplified from them. HTBI primers primed a first-round RT-PCR, and a second-round multiplex PCR followed. TCRdb fed the multiplex PCR reads into MiXCR, producing one record per CDR3 protein. The sample records hundreds of thousands of distinct CDR3 sequences, about a fifth being singletons.

This sequence joins TRBV28 and TRBJ1-2; 11 nucleotides line up with TRBD1. The sample was peripheral blood. The TCR was taken from a woman under 30 with stable Graves' hyperthyroidism. Some clones in this sample may be carry-over from other donors' samples. CDR3 sequence: CASTVGQGAQDGYTF. The CDR3 DNA reads TGTGCCAGCACCGTCGGACAGGGGGCGCAGGATGGCTACACCTTC.